These 13 T cell receptor beta chains were all obtained from the same sample, sequenced in a study of OX40 agonist ivuxolimab in advanced cancers. Data came from immunoSEQ multiplex PCR; TCRdb stores just in-frame clones and leaves some out. The sample contains over 5,500 clones, 94% of which appear only once. Source: CD4+ or CD8+ T cells sorted from blood, taken in a trial of the OX40 agonist ivuxolimab. The origin of the receptors is an adult with an advanced solid tumor such as melanoma, head and neck, liver or kidney cancer.

The rearrangement uses TRBV19 and TRBJ1-1, with D unresolved. Trimming removed 5 bases at V and 1 base at J, with 8 bases between. Germline CDR1 and CDR2: LNHDA and SQIVND (reference sequence). There are 13 residues in the CDR3. This chain's CDR3 is CASSALGNTEAFF. The CDR3 DNA reads as TGTGCCAGTAGTGCCCTGGGGAACACTGAAGCTTTCTTT.

The J gene is TRBJ2-7, the V gene TRBV6-5; D gene ambiguous. Germline loops: CDR1 MNHEY, CDR2 SVGAGI. The CDR3 extends over 15 amino acids. Trimming removed 0 bases at V and 7 bases at J, with 16 bases between. The CDR3 spells CASSYSPGPRLEQYF. The CDR3 DNA sequence: TGTGCCAGCAGTTACTCTCCCGGGCCGAGGTTGGAGCAGTACTTC.

V usage is TRBV6-1 and J usage is TRBJ2-7, with 7 bases that match TRBD2. Germline V lookup: CDR1 MNHNS, CDR2 SASEGT. V shed 8 bases, J shed 11 bases, and the junction held 9 bases outside the gene matches. This CDR3 has 11 amino acids. The CDR3 reads CASLLGGSEYF. Written as DNA, the CDR3 is TGTGCCAGCCTCCTGGGCGGGAGCGAGTACTTC.

The chain employs TRBV7-2 and TRBJ1-2; D is ambiguous. Germline V lookup: CDR1 SGHTA, CDR2 FQGNSA. V was clipped by 5 bases and J by 8 bases, with 18 bases between them. The CDR3 loop spans 14 amino acids. Here the CDR3 DNA reads TGTGCCAGCAGCACGGACCGTCTGGGTGCAGGCTACACCTTC. Its protein product is CASSTDRLGAGYTF.

This clone has a single count. The chain has TRBV4-1 and TRBJ2-3, with D perhaps TRBD2 (7 bases). The V end lost 0 bases, the J end lost 0 bases, and 13 bases lay between the germline ends. The CDR3 runs 17 residues. Germline V gene sequence: CDR1 MGHRA, CDR2 YSYEKL. In DNA, the CDR3 is TGCGCCAGCAGCCAAGATGGGGGCGGGAGCAGCACAGATACGCAGTATTTT. This encodes CASSQDGGGSSTDTQYF.

In its sample, this clone was seen once. This rearrangement joins TRBV28 to TRBJ1-5; TRBD1 might be the D (5 bases). Germline V CDR1 and CDR2: MDHEN, SYDVKM. CDR3 size: 14 residues. Between the trimmed V and J ends, which lost 4 bases and 7 bases, there was a span of 14 bases. CDR3 in DNA: TGTGCCAGCAGTTCGAAGGGGTTTCGGCAGCCCCAGCATTTT. Amino acids: CASSSKGFRQPQHF.

The V and J genes are TRBV11-3 and TRBJ1-1; D remains ambiguous. The germline CDR1 and CDR2 sequences are SGHNT and YENEEA. V was trimmed by 4 bases and J by 1 base, leaving 10 bases between them. There are 14 residues in the CDR3. The CDR3 protein is CASSSGPQNTEAFF. The DNA of the CDR3 is TGTGCCAGCAGCTCAGGACCCCAGAACACTGAAGCTTTCTTT.

The chain uses TRBV11-2 and TRBJ2-1; D could derive from TRBD1 or TRBD2 (5 bases each). Germline V gene sequence: CDR1 SGHAT, CDR2 FQNNGV. Trimming stripped 5 bases from V and 4 bases from J, with 15 bases between. CDR3 length: 15 amino acids. CDR3 DNA: TGTGCCAGCAGCGTAGGGACGACATTTTACAATGAGCAGTTCTTC. Its protein is CASSVGTTFYNEQFF.

In this sample, this clone turned up once. The chain recombines TRBV19 with TRBJ2-7; TRBD2 might be the D (7 bases). The CDR3 loop spans 15 amino acids. V lost 3 bases and J lost 0, with 12 bases in between. Germline CDR1 reads LNHDA; CDR2 reads SQIVND (reference sequence). The CDR3 nucleotides read TGTGCCAGTAGTATGGGGAGGGGGTTCTCCTACGAGCAGTACTTC. Protein sequence: CASSMGRGFSYEQYF.

The DNA of the CDR3 is TGCAGCGTCCGGGACCAAGGGGACTATGGCTACACCTTC. Amino acid sequence: CSVRDQGDYGYTF. The gene calls are TRBV29-1 and TRBJ1-2; D is possibly TRBD1 (5 bases). Germline V gene data show CDR1 as SQVTM and CDR2 as ANQGSEA. The CDR3 is 13 amino acids. With 6 bases removed from V and 3 bases from J, the gap between germline ends came to 14 bases.

The chain has TRBV30 and TRBJ2-1, with D maybe TRBD2 (6 bases). The CDR3 totals 13 residues. V dropped 4 bases and J dropped 5 bases, with 12 bases sitting between them. Per the germline V gene, CDR1 is GTSNPN and CDR2 is SVGIG (reference sequence). The CDR3 DNA is TGTGCCTGGATCGCGCCGGGAGACAATGAGCAGTTCTTC. Translating gives CAWIAPGDNEQFF.

This chain joins TRBV14 and TRBJ1-2; D perhaps matches TRBD1 (6 bases). The ends were cut back, 4 bases at V and 4 bases at J, with 16 bases in the middle. The CDR3 runs to 15 residues. Germline V gene sequence: CDR1 SGHDN, CDR2 FVKESK. CDR3 bases: TGTGCCAGCAGCCCCTTGACAGGAATAGGCTATGGCTACACCTTC. This translates into CASSPLTGIGYGYTF.

The chain employs TRBV5-1 and TRBJ2-1; D gene unclear. Germline-derived CDR1 and CDR2 are SGHRS and YFSETQ. Trimming took off 0 bases at V and 5 bases at J, with 9 bases between the two ends. The CDR3 totals 14 residues. This chain's CDR3 is CASSLGPADNEQFF. The CDR3 region has the DNA TGCGCCAGCAGCTTGGGACCCGCGGACAATGAGCAGTTCTTC.